Given below is one TCR beta chain in context. Judged by its sample share, this clonotype qualifies as medium-sized (0.01 to 0.1%). Nothing much larger sits one base from this clone, and base qualities are not available. Reading from cysteine to phenylalanine, the CDR3 counts 16 amino acids. Only the CDR3 portion is preserved as DNA: 48 bases, with reading frame beginning at the first base. According to the germline V gene (reference sequence), CDR1 reads MNHEY and CDR2 reads SMNVEV. Trimming removed 3 bases from V and 5 bases from J, leaving 19 bases between the germline ends. The source of the sample is a study of T cells after yellow fever vaccination (dated by TCRdb to between 2018 and 2021). Turning to the overall study: Staining for CD3, CD45RA, CCR7 and CD95 was used to sort memory subsets (EM, EMRA, CM and Tscm) on a BD FACS Aria III. The SMART-Seq v4 Ultra Low Input RNA kit was used to prepare libraries from fractions with low cell numbers. To follow T-cell clones before and after primary and booster YFV17D yellow fever vaccination, bulk TCR alpha and beta repertoires were sequenced over time. The cohort comprised two healthy male donors, one aged 18 to 30 and one aged 30 to 40 years. Bulk PBMC replicates and cell subsets were isolated from blood drawn at multiple timepoints before and after both primary and secondary immunization. Memory subsets were sorted on days 0, 15 and 45 and at 18 months following primary vaccination, and on days 0, 15 and 45 following the 30-year booster. On the study overall, not on this receptor specifically: Because only a couple of donors were included in the study, the extent to which the findings can be generalized is limited. After the booster, most clones that had expanded after primary vaccination were detected again (around 96% of CD4 and 70% to 90% of CD8), suggesting broad maintenance of memory. A small share of clonotypes occurred in both CD4 and CD8 compartments, likely arising from convergent recombination. FACS-sorted repertoires could contain abundant contaminating clonotypes from the bulk population, so computational filtering was required. Compared with the primary T-cell response, the secondary T-cell response was faster but weaker, reaching its peak on day 5 rather than on day 15. In the sorted memory subsets on day 0, nearly all vaccine-responding clonotypes were below the level of detection.

Read against the paper, the sample's treatment or condition label means: live attenuated yellow fever vaccine strain. PBMCs were isolated from peripheral blood using a standard Ficoll-Paque protocol. The RNeasy Micro Kit was used to extract RNA from sorted memory subsets. TCR cDNA was made using 5'RACE template switching, a step that added a universal primer site and unique molecular identifiers. Priming for cDNA synthesis came from both the TCR alpha and TCR beta constant segments. Two PCR steps were used to amplify libraries, with sample barcodes and sequencing adapters being added in the second step. Libraries were sequenced on Illumina HiSeq 2500 (2x100 bp) or NovaSeq (2x150 bp). In the authors' own workflow: Demultiplexing of reads and collapsing into UMI consensus sequences were performed with MIGEC, and V(D)J alignment was carried out with MiXCR. Clonotypes responding to the vaccine were identified with edgeR on replicate PBMC samples, with the criteria of FDR below 0.01 and a log2 fold change above 5 up to day 15. CD4 or CD8 identity was assigned to each bulk clonotype according to whether the clonotype was present at higher abundance in the sequenced CD4 repertoire or the sequenced CD8 repertoire. Clonotype frequencies in memory subsets were weighted by FACS-sorted cell numbers to estimate each clone's distribution across memory phenotypes. TCRdb redid the processing of the public reads, applying fastp at Q25 and MiXCR, and retained in-frame beta chains. Every CDR3 protein is listed once, alongside the most common genes and DNA of its rows. The V and J calls here are based on TCRdb, not the publication. Counted in this sample were some 48,000 distinct CDR3 sequences; over 5.5% of them appeared once. Together, the top ten hold less than 11% of the sample.

Sequencing was performed on PBMCs, either bulk or a sorted T-cell subset (CD4+, CD8+, memory, or dextramer-sorted; not recorded which), taken 45 days after the yellow fever booster vaccination. The sequence links TRBV27 to TRBJ1-1; TRBD1 is possibly the D segment (6 matching bases). The TCR sequence derives from a man younger than 40 who received the YFV17D yellow fever vaccine. The CDR3: CASSFFRTASTTEAFF. Here is the DNA: TGTGCCAGCAGTTTTTTTAGGACAGCCAGTACAACTGAAGCTTTCTTT.